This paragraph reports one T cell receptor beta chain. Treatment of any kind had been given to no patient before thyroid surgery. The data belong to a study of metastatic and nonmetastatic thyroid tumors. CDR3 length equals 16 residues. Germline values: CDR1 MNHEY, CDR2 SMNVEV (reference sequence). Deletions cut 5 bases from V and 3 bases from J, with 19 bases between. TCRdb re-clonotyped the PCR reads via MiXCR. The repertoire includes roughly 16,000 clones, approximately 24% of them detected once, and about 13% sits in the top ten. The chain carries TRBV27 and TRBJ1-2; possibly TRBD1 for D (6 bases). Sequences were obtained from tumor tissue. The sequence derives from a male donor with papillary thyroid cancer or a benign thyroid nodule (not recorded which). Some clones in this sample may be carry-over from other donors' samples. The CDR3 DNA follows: TGTGCCAGCAGTCCCTCGCGGTGGGGGCGCGACTATGGCTACACCTTC. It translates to CASSPSRWGRDYGYTF.